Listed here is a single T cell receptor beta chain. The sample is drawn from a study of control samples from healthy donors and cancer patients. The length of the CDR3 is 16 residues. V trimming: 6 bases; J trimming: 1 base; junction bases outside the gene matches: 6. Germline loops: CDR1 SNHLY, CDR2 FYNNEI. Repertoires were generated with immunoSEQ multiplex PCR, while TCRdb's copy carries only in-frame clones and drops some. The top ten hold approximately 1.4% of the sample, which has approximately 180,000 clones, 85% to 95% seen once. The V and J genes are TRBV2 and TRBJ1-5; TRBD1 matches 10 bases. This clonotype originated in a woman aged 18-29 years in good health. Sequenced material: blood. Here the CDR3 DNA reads TGTGCCAGCAGGGAGACAGGGGGCTGGAGCAATCAGCCCCAGCATTTT. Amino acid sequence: CASRETGGWSNQPQHF.